A selection of T cell receptor beta chains follows, all from one sample in a study of T cell repertoires in cytomegalovirus infection. For these TCRs, the target antigens are not known. TCRdb used MiXCR to reprocess the reads, holding one entry per CDR3 protein. The sample holds fewer than 850,000 distinct CDR3 sequences, 25% to 30% seen once. Sample: cultured CD8+ T cells from PBMCs, taken from culture after CMV antigen stimulation. The origin of the receptors is a human donor in good health (CMV status not recorded). Some clones in this sample may be carry-over from other donors' samples. CDR3s include the opening cysteine and the closing phenylalanine or tryptophan. The order of the fields is V gene, D gene, clone size, J gene, CDR3 protein, CDR3 DNA. D genes are given only for firm matches. Size values are once, few and many counts, or a class for expanded clones, and some rows have none.

TRBV12-5	.	.	TRBJ2-7	CASGKGTFPTYEQYF	TGTGCTAGTGGAAAAGGGACTTTCCCGACCTACGAGCAGTACTTC
TRBV7-9	.	.	TRBJ2-3	CASSLGLGESTDTQYF	TGTGCCAGCAGCTTAGGTCTTGGGGAGAGCACAGATACGCAGTATTTT
TRBV4-1	.	many	TRBJ1-1	CASSRDGFEAFF	TGCGCCAGCAGCCGAGACGGGTTTGAAGCTTTCTTT
TRBV29-1	.	.	TRBJ2-5	CSVGRGVLRRETQYF	TGCAGCGTGGGACGTGGGGTCCTCCGAAGGGAGACCCAGTACTTC
TRBV27	.	.	TRBJ1-4	CASSFVGGNEKLFF	TGTGCCAGCAGTTTCGTAGGGGGTAATGAAAAACTGTTTTTT
TRBV7-9	.	.	TRBJ1-4	CASSFFGGGGEKLFF	TGTGCCAGCAGCTTTTTTGGGGGAGGCGGGGAAAAACTGTTTTTT
TRBV4-1	.	.	TRBJ1-4	CASSQSVLANEKLFF	TGCGCCAGCAGCCAATCAGTCTTGGCTAATGAAAAACTGTTTTTT
TRBV6-1	TRBD1	many	TRBJ1-2	CASSEMGQALRGYTF	TGTGCCAGCAGTGAAATGGGACAGGCCCTCCGCGGCTACACCTTC
TRBV28	TRBD1	.	TRBJ1-6	CASSTRGTGRSPLHF	TGTGCCAGCAGTACTAGGGGGACAGGGCGGTCACCCCTCCACTTT
TRBV6-6	.	few	TRBJ1-1	CASSYSVRGPLNTEAFF	TGTGCCAGCAGTTACTCCGTACGGGGGCCCTTGAACACTGAAGCTTTCTTT
TRBV19	.	.	TRBJ2-2	CATEDYTGELFF	TGTGCCACTGAGGACTACACCGGGGAGCTGTTTTTT
TRBV19	.	few	TRBJ1-1	CASRSGLGDTEAFF	TGTGCCAGTAGGTCGGGTCTGGGGGACACTGAAGCTTTCTTT
TRBV6-5	TRBD1	few	TRBJ2-5	CASSYSERRGSPEQETQYF	TGTGCCAGCAGTTACTCGGAACGCAGGGGGAGTCCAGAACAAGAGACCCAGTACTTC
TRBV20-1	.	.	TRBJ2-2	CSARDAPGPNTGELFF	TGCAGTGCTAGAGATGCCCCGGGGCCGAACACCGGGGAGCTGTTTTTT
TRBV10-3	.	few	TRBJ2-1	CAISELENEQFF	TGTGCCATCAGTGAACTAGAGAATGAGCAGTTCTTC
TRBV2	.	few	TRBJ1-1	CASSEGGYRATEAFF	TGTGCCAGCAGTGAAGGGGGGTACAGGGCCACTGAAGCTTTCTTT
TRBV19	.	.	TRBJ1-1	CASKLDWRGWMNTEAFF	TGTGCCAGTAAACTGGATTGGAGGGGGTGGATGAACACTGAAGCTTTCTTT
TRBV15	TRBD2	.	TRBJ2-2	CATAPTSGGRPGELFF	TGTGCCACCGCCCCTACTAGCGGGGGAAGGCCCGGGGAGCTGTTTTTT
TRBV27	.	.	TRBJ1-6	CASSLFPRSRPLHF	TGTGCCAGCAGTTTATTTCCCAGATCGCGCCCCCTCCACTTT
TRBV2	.	once	TRBJ1-1	CASGPDQNTEAFF	TGTGCCTCAGGGCCAGACCAGAACACTGAAGCTTTCTTT
TRBV19	.	.	TRBJ1-1	CASLLNTEAFF	TGTGCCAGTCTACTCAACACTGAAGCTTTCTTT
TRBV27	TRBD2	many	TRBJ2-1	CASSLGAGGYNEQFF	TGTGCCAGCAGTTTAGGAGCGGGGGGTTACAATGAGCAGTTCTTC
TRBV9	TRBD1	.	TRBJ1-2	CASSGRTGGGSYGYTF	TGTGCCAGCAGCGGCCGCACAGGGGGCGGAAGCTATGGCTACACCTTC
TRBV7-6	.	.	TRBJ2-7	CASSLQDPSTYEQYF	TGTGCCAGCAGCTTACAAGACCCGAGTACCTACGAGCAGTACTTC
TRBV5-6	TRBD1	.	TRBJ1-4	CASSLPRDRVEKLFF	TGTGCCAGCAGCTTACCCCGGGACAGGGTAGAAAAACTGTTTTTT
TRBV7-9	TRBD2	many	TRBJ2-3	CASSVTGTSGPGGTDTQYF	TGTGCCAGCAGCGTCACCGGGACTAGCGGTCCCGGGGGCACAGATACGCAGTATTTT
TRBV9	TRBD2	.	TRBJ2-6	CASRQGLAGYSGANVLTF	TGTGCCAGCAGGCAGGGACTAGCGGGGTACTCTGGGGCCAACGTCCTGACTTTC
TRBV7-9	.	few	TRBJ1-1	CASSEARANTEAFF	TGTGCCAGCAGCGAAGCTAGGGCCAACACTGAAGCTTTCTTT
TRBV5-8	TRBD2	.	TRBJ2-3	CASSPAGDTDTQYF	TGTGCCAGCAGCCCCGCGGGAGACACAGATACGCAGTATTTT
TRBV4-3	.	.	TRBJ2-2	CASSQDPGYTGELFF	TGCGCCAGCAGCCAAGATCCTGGCTATACCGGGGAGCTGTTTTTT
TRBV2	.	few	TRBJ1-4	CASRLPGGEKLFF	TGTGCCAGCAGGCTCCCCGGAGGGGAAAAACTGTTTTTT
TRBV20-1	.	few	TRBJ1-6	CTLGSYNSPLHF	TGCACCCTCGGCTCCTATAATTCACCCCTCCACTTT
TRBV15	TRBD2	.	TRBJ2-1	CATSKGLAGAYNEQFF	TGTGCCACCAGCAAAGGACTAGCGGGGGCCTACAATGAGCAGTTCTTC
TRBV27	.	once	TRBJ1-3	CASRGLSSGNTIYF	TGTGCCAGCAGGGGCCTGAGCTCTGGAAACACCATATATTTT
TRBV7-2	.	many	TRBJ1-3	CASSLRDGSGNTIYF	TGTGCCAGCAGCTTAAGGGATGGGTCTGGAAACACCATATATTTT
TRBV7-2	.	many	TRBJ2-7	CASVGQGFYEQYF	TGTGCCAGCGTTGGGCAGGGGTTTTACGAGCAGTACTTC
TRBV7-6	.	.	TRBJ1-4	CASSSTGGEKLFF	TGTGCCAGCAGCTCTACGGGAGGTGAAAAACTGTTTTTT
TRBV27	.	once	TRBJ1-2	CASSPSSGARLYGYTF	TGTGCCAGCAGTCCTTCGTCGGGGGCGCGGCTCTATGGCTACACCTTC
TRBV20-1	TRBD1	.	TRBJ2-6	CSAISRDRAQLLGANVLTF	TGCAGTGCTATATCCCGGGACAGGGCCCAACTTCTTGGGGCCAACGTCCTGACTTTC
TRBV7-6	.	few	TRBJ2-5	CASSSRTNEGTQYF	TGTGCCAGCAGCTCTCGGACTAACGAAGGGACCCAGTACTTC
TRBV7-9	TRBD2	many	TRBJ2-1	CASSTIAGGRSYNEQFF	TGTGCCAGCAGCACAATAGCGGGGGGGCGGTCCTACAATGAGCAGTTCTTC
TRBV19	.	.	TRBJ2-3	CASSIRGSTDTQYF	TGTGCCAGTAGTATACGGGGGAGCACAGATACGCAGTATTTT
TRBV5-8	TRBD2	many	TRBJ2-1	CASSLMASGYNEQFF	TGTGCCAGCAGCTTGATGGCTAGCGGCTACAATGAGCAGTTCTTC
TRBV7-9	.	.	TRBJ1-1	CASSLDYTEAFF	TGTGCCAGCAGCTTGGATTACACTGAAGCTTTCTTT
TRBV2	.	.	TRBJ1-4	CASRKVEGFRNEKLFF	TGTGCCAGCAGGAAGGTAGAGGGGTTTCGTAATGAAAAACTGTTTTTT
TRBV2	.	few	TRBJ1-6	CASVKENSPLHF	TGTGCCAGCGTAAAGGAAAATTCACCCCTCCACTTT
TRBV29-1	.	few	TRBJ1-1	CSVVGGEAFF	TGCAGCGTTGTAGGGGGAGAAGCTTTCTTT
TRBV4-3	.	.	TRBJ1-2	CASSQDMTYGYTF	TGCGCCAGCAGCCAAGATATGACGTATGGCTACACCTTC